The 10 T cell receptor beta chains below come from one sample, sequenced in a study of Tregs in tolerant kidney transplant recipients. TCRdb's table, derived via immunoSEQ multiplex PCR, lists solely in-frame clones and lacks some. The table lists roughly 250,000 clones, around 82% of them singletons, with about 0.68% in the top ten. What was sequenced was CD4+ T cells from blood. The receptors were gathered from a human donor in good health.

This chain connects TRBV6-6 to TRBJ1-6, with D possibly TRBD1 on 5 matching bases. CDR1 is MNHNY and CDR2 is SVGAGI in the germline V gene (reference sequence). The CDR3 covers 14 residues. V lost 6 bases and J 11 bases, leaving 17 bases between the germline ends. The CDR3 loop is CASRTTAGWAPLHF. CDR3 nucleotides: TGTGCCAGCAGGACCACAGCAGGGTGGGCACCCCTCCACTTT.

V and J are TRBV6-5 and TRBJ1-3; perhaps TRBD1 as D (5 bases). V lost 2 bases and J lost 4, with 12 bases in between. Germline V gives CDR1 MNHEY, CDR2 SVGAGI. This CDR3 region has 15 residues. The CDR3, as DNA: TGTGCCAGCAGTTACGGTTGGGGGAAAGGAAACACCATATATTTT. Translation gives CASSYGWGKGNTIYF.

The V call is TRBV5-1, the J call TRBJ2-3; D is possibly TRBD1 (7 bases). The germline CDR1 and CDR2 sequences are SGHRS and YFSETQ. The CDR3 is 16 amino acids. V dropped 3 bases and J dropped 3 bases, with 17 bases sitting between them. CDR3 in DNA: TGCGCCAGCAGCTCCCTTCAGGGGGGAGGTACAGATACGCAGTATTTT. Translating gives CASSSLQGGGTDTQYF.

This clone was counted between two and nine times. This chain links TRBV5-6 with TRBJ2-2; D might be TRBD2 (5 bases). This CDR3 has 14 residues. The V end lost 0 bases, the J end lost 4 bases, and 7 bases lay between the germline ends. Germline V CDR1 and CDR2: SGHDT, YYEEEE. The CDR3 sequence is CASSLAGFTGELFF. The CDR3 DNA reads TGTGCCAGCAGCTTGGCGGGGTTCACCGGGGAGCTGTTTTTT.

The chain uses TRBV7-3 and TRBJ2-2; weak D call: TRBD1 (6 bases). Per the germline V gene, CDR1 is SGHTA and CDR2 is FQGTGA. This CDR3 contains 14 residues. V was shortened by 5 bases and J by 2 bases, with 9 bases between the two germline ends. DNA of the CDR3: TGTGCCAGCAGCCCGGGACATAACACCGGGGAGCTGTTTTTT. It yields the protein CASSPGHNTGELFF.

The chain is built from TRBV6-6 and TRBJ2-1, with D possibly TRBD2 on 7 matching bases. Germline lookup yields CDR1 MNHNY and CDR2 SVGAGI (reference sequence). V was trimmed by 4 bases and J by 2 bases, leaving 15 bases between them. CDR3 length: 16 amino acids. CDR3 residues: CASSSGGRGAYNEQFF. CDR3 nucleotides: TGTGCCAGCAGTTCCGGGGGCCGGGGGGCCTACAATGAGCAGTTCTTC.

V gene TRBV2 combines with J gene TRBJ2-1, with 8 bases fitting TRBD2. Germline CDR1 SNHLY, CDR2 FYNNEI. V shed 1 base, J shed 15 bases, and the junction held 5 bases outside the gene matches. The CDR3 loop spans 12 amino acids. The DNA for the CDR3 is TGTGCCAGCAGTGAAGGTGGGACTAGTGGGTTCTTC. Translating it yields CASSEGGTSGFF.

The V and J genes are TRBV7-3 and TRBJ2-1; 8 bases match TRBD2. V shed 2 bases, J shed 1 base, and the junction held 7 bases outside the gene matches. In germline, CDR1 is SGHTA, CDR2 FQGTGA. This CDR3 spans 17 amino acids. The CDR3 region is CASSLGFSGASYNEQFF. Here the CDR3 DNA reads TGTGCCAGCAGCTTAGGATTTAGCGGGGCTTCCTACAATGAGCAGTTCTTC.

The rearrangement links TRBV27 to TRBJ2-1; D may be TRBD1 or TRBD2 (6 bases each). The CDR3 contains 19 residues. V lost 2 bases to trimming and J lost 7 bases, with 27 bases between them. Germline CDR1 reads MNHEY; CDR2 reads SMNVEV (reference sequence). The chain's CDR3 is CASSLQGNYGSRDRNEQFF. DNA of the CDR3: TGTGCCAGCAGTTTACAGGGGAACTATGGGTCGCGGGACCGTAATGAGCAGTTCTTC.

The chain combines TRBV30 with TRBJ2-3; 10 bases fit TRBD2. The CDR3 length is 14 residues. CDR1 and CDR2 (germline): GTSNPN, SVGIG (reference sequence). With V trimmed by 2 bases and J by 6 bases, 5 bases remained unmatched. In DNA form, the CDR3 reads TGTGCCTGGAGTCAAGGTAGCGGGAGGGATACGCAGTATTTT. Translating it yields CAWSQGSGRDTQYF.